A selection of T cell receptor beta chains follows, all from one sample in a study of CD8+CD57+ T cells in acquired aplastic anemia. TCRdb fed the reads into MiXCR, producing one record per CDR3 protein. The sample lists some 150,000 distinct CDR3 sequences, 40% to 65% seen once, with over 9.5% in the top ten. The specimen sequenced was sorted CD4+, CD8+, or CD8+CD57+ T cells (not recorded which) from PBMCs. The receptor set was obtained from a human donor with aplastic anemia. Each CDR3 is given with its conserved first and last residue. The D gene is left open where the match is weak. Size is stated for part of the rows, as once, few or many counts, or as a class when the clone is expanded.

>many|15|TRBD1|TRBV16|TRBJ1-2
TGTGCCAGCCCGCAAGTTACGGGACAGGCTTATGGCTACACCTTC
CASPQVTGQAYGYTF
>.|13|TRBD1|TRBV10-2|TRBJ1-1
TGCGCCAGCAGCGACAGGGATTACACTGAAGCTCTCTTT
CASSDRDYTEALF
>.|11|.|TRBV2|TRBJ2-7
TGTGCCACCCCCGGGCGTCGGGAGCAGTACTTC
CATPGRREQYF
>few|14|TRBD1|TRBV19|TRBJ1-5
TGTGCCAGCCATGGACAGGGGAGGGATCAGCCCCAGCATTTT
CASHGQGRDQPQHF
>.|14|.|TRBV9|TRBJ1-3
TGTGCCAGCAGCGCGGGGGGGCCTGGAAACACCATATATTTT
CASSAGGPGNTIYF
>.|14|.|TRBV7-3|TRBJ1-2
TGTGCCTGCAGCCTTGGCAGTCGAGGGTATGGCTACACCTTC
CACSLGSRGYGYTF
>many|14|.|TRBV29-1|TRBJ1-1
TGCAGCGTTGAACCACAGCGGGGGTTGACTGAAGCTTTCTTT
CSVEPQRGLTEAFF
>many|16|TRBD1|TRBV7-9|TRBJ2-5
TGTGCCAGCAGCTTAGTCAGCAGGGGGAGTTTAGAGACCCAGTACTTC
CASSLVSRGSLETQYF
>many|11|.|TRBV7-9|TRBJ2-1
TGTGCCAGCAGCTCATCCTATGAGCAGTTCTTC
CASSSSYEQFF
>medium-sized|12|.|TRBV7-9|TRBJ1-2
TGTGCCAGCAGCTTAGCGGGGAGTGGCTACACCTTC
CASSLAGSGYTF
>many|18|.|TRBV7-6|TRBJ2-7
TGTGCCAGCAGCTTAGAAAGTTTTCTAAGTGGCGGAATCTACGAGCAGTACTTC
CASSLESFLSGGIYEQYF
>many|17|.|TRBV15|TRBJ2-7
TGTGCCACCAGCGAGACCTTGGCCCCGGGACTGAGCTACGAGCAGTACTTC
CATSETLAPGLSYEQYF
>.|13|.|TRBV15|TRBJ1-4
TGTGCCACCAGCAGGAGAATGGTAGAAAAACTGTTTTTT
CATSRRMVEKLFF
>many|16|.|TRBV20-1|TRBJ1-6
TGCAGTGCTAGAGAGACAGGAGAAGGGAATAATTCACCCCTCCACTTT
CSARETGEGNNSPLHF
>many|13|TRBD1|TRBV6-1|TRBJ2-1
TGTGCCAGCCGGGACAGGGGGCAAAGTGAGCAGTTCTTC
CASRDRGQSEQFF
>.|14|.|TRBV19|TRBJ1-1
TGTGCCAGTAGTATGGGGAGGTTGGACACTGAAGCTTTCTTT
CASSMGRLDTEAFF
>many|16|TRBD1|TRBV5-1|TRBJ2-1
TGCGCCAGCAGCTTCTTCCGGGACAGGGGGAACAATGAGCAGTTCTTC
CASSFFRDRGNNEQFF
>.|15|.|TRBV6-1|TRBJ1-3
TGTGCCAGCAGCTCGGGGGGGGCGAGCGGAAACACCATATATTTT
CASSSGGASGNTIYF